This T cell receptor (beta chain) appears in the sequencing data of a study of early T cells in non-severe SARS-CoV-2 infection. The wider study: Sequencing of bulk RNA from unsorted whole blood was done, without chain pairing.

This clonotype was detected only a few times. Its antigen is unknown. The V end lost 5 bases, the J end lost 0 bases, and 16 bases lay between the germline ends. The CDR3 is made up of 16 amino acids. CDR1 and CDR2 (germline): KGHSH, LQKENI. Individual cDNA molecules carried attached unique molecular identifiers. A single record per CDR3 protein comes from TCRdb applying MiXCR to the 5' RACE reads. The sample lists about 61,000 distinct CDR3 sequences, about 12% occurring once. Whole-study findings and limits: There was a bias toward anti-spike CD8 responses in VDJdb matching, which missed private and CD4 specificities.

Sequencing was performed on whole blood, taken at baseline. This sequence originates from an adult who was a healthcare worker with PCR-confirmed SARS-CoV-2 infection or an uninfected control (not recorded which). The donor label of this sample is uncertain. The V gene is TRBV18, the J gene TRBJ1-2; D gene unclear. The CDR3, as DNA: TGTGCCAGCTCAAACACGGTCGGAGCTGCTAACTATGGCTACACCTTC. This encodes CASSNTVGAANYGYTF.